A selection of T cell receptor beta chains follows, all from one sample in a study of cytomegalovirus exposure and HLA in healthy donors. Repertoires were generated with immunoSEQ multiplex PCR, while TCRdb's copy carries only in-frame clones and drops some. The table lists around 250,000 clones, about 80% of them singletons. What was sequenced was PBMCs. The receptors here all came from an older woman in good health and CMV-seropositive. Each CDR3 is given with its conserved first and last residue. The D gene is left open where the match is weak. Part of the rows lack a size; the others show once, few, many or a class for expanded clones.

clone size	V gene	J gene	D gene	CDR3 DNA	CDR3 protein
once	TRBV4-1	TRBJ2-7	NA	TGCGCCAGCAGTCAAAACCGGGACACGTTCTACGAGCAGTACTTC	CASSQNRDTFYEQYF
once	TRBV2	TRBJ1-1	NA	TGTGCCAGCAGTGTAAACCTGCGGAACACTGAAGCTTTCTTT	CASSVNLRNTEAFF
NA	TRBV30	TRBJ1-4	TRBD1	TGTGCCTGGAGTGCCCGACAGGGTTGGGCTGAAAAACTGTTTTTT	CAWSARQGWAEKLFF
NA	TRBV6-1	TRBJ1-5	TRBD1	TGTGCCAGCAGTGACCTAGGACAGGGGAGTGCCCAGCATTTT	CASSDLGQGSAQHF
NA	TRBV4-1	TRBJ2-1	TRBD2	TGCGCCAGCAGCCGGGGACTAGCGGGATTATACAATGAGCAGTTCTTC	CASSRGLAGLYNEQFF
NA	TRBV6-1	TRBJ1-5	NA	TGTGCCAGCAGTGAAGCGGTCGGGCAGCCCCAGCATTTT	CASSEAVGQPQHF
NA	TRBV19	TRBJ2-5	NA	TGTGCCAGTAGTATAAGGGGCGCCGGGCTAGGAGTGGAGACCCAGTACTTC	CASSIRGAGLGVETQYF
NA	TRBV5-4	TRBJ1-2	NA	TGTGCCAGCAGCTCGGACTTCTATGGCTACACCTTC	CASSSDFYGYTF
NA	TRBV4-2	TRBJ2-7	TRBD2	TGTGCCAGCAGCCAAGTTCTAGCGGGGGCTGCCTACGAGCAGTACTTC	CASSQVLAGAAYEQYF
NA	TRBV9	TRBJ2-1	TRBD2	TGTGCCAGCAGCGTAGGGACTAGCGGGAGTAATGAGCAGTTCTTC	CASSVGTSGSNEQFF
NA	TRBV2	TRBJ1-5	NA	TGTGCCAGCAGAGGTACAGGAGCGCCCCAGCATTTT	CASRGTGAPQHF
NA	TRBV28	TRBJ1-1	NA	TGTGCCAGCAGTTTATTAAGTACAGGGACCATGAACACTGAAGCTTTCTTT	CASSLLSTGTMNTEAFF
NA	TRBV19	TRBJ2-1	TRBD2	TGTGCCAGTAGTTCCAGAGCGGGGAGGACCTACAATGAGCAGTTCTTC	CASSSRAGRTYNEQFF
few	TRBV5-6	TRBJ1-5	NA	TGTGCCAGCAGCTTGGGGGGGGTCCTCAATCAGCCCCAGCATTTT	CASSLGGVLNQPQHF
NA	TRBV11-2	TRBJ2-7	TRBD1	TGTGCCAGCAGCTTAGAATTTGGGACAGGGATCAACGAGCAGTACTTC	CASSLEFGTGINEQYF
NA	TRBV5-1	TRBJ1-1	NA	TGCGCCAGCAGCGAGAGTGGGGCAGGGTTCAACACTGAAGCTTTCTTT	CASSESGAGFNTEAFF
NA	TRBV4-1	TRBJ1-1	TRBD1	TGCGCCAGCAGCCAGACAGGGGCGGCATTCACTGAAGCTTTCTTT	CASSQTGAAFTEAFF
NA	TRBV5-1	TRBJ2-1	NA	TGCGCCAGCAGCTTGGGCCTAACTAGCAATGAGCAGTTCTTC	CASSLGLTSNEQFF
NA	TRBV5-1	TRBJ1-2	NA	TGCGCCAGCAGCTCGGACAGCTATGGCTACACCTTC	CASSSDSYGYTF
NA	TRBV29-1	TRBJ2-1	TRBD2	TGCAGCGTTGAAAGGACTAGCGGTGATGAGCAGTTCTTC	CSVERTSGDEQFF
NA	TRBV28	TRBJ2-7	NA	TGTGCCAGCAGTTTAACTTGGCGCGTCGGGAGTAACCACGAGCAGTACTTC	CASSLTWRVGSNHEQYF
NA	TRBV9	TRBJ1-6	TRBD1	TGTGCCAGCAGCGCAGGGGGGAGACAGGGGTATTCACCCCTCCACTTT	CASSAGGRQGYSPLHF
NA	TRBV15	TRBJ2-7	NA	TGTGCCACCAGCAGAGACCCAGGGGGGACCTACGAGCAGTACTTC	CATSRDPGGTYEQYF
few	TRBV30	TRBJ2-7	NA	TGTGCCTGGACGGGGGGCGACGAGCAGTACTTC	CAWTGGDEQYF
NA	TRBV10-2	TRBJ2-1	TRBD2	TGCGCCAGCAGTGCGCTCCGGACTAGCGGGGACGTCGGGTACAATGAGCAGTTCTTC	CASSALRTSGDVGYNEQFF
few	TRBV19	TRBJ2-1	NA	TGTGCCAGTCATCCCGGAGGCGGTGGGAATGAGCAGTTCTTC	CASHPGGGGNEQFF
NA	TRBV2	TRBJ1-2	TRBD1	TGTGCCAGCAGTGAAAAGGGGGCTTATGGCTACACCTTC	CASSEKGAYGYTF
once	TRBV27	TRBJ2-7	TRBD1	TGTGCCAGCAGTCACCGGGACAGGATATACGAGCAGTACTTC	CASSHRDRIYEQYF
NA	TRBV12-5	TRBJ2-7	NA	TGTGCTAGTGGTTTGGTCCTCGGAGGGGGCAGGAGCTCCTACGAGCAGTACTTC	CASGLVLGGGRSSYEQYF
NA	TRBV13	TRBJ2-1	TRBD1	TGTGCCAGCAGCGAGGACAGGGCTGAGCAGTTCTTC	CASSEDRAEQFF
NA	TRBV4-1	TRBJ2-1	NA	TGCGCCAGCAGCCAAGCTGGGCGGGGTTCCTACAATGAGCAGTTCTTC	CASSQAGRGSYNEQFF
NA	TRBV28	TRBJ2-1	TRBD2	TGTGCCAGCAGTTCTCAATTTACTAGCGGGCTCCAGGATGAGCAGTTCTTC	CASSSQFTSGLQDEQFF
few	TRBV15	TRBJ2-7	NA	TGTGCCACCAGCAGAGATCAGGGCAGCTCCTACGAGCAGTACTTC	CATSRDQGSSYEQYF
once	TRBV4-1	TRBJ2-3	NA	TGCGCCAGCAGCCAGCGTAGTCTTCGCAGCACAGATACGCAGTATTTT	CASSQRSLRSTDTQYF
NA	TRBV19	TRBJ2-1	TRBD2	TGTGCCACCAAGCCTACTAGCGGAGGACACAATGAGCAGTTCTTC	CATKPTSGGHNEQFF
NA	TRBV19	TRBJ2-3	TRBD1	TGTGCCAGTACAGGGGGCCCGAGGTCAGATACGCAGTATTTT	CASTGGPRSDTQYF
NA	TRBV5-1	TRBJ2-2	NA	TGCGCCAGCAGCGGACTCCTGAACACCGGGGAGCTGTTTTTT	CASSGLLNTGELFF
NA	TRBV19	TRBJ2-7	NA	TGTGCCAGTAGTATCACCAGCCTAGGAACCTACGAGCAGTACTTC	CASSITSLGTYEQYF
once	TRBV29-1	TRBJ1-1	NA	TGCAGCGCTTACAGGGCCACGGTTGAAGCTTTCTTT	CSAYRATVEAFF
NA	TRBV19	TRBJ2-7	TRBD2	TGTGCCAGTAGTAATAGGACTAGCGGGATATACGAGCAGTACTTC	CASSNRTSGIYEQYF
few	TRBV7-9	TRBJ2-2	NA	TGTGCCAGCAGCCAAAGGAACCAGGCGAACACCGGGGAGCTGTTTTTT	CASSQRNQANTGELFF
NA	TRBV4-1	TRBJ1-1	TRBD1	TGCGCCAGCAGCGCGGGACAGGGGCTACGCACTGAAGCTTTCTTT	CASSAGQGLRTEAFF
NA	TRBV18	TRBJ2-1	TRBD2	TGTGCCAGCTCACCAGGTAGCGGGGTTAAAAATGAGCAGTTCTTC	CASSPGSGVKNEQFF
NA	TRBV4-2	TRBJ1-5	TRBD1	TGTGCCAGCAGCCAAGTTCAGGGGGGCGATCAGCCCCAGCATTTT	CASSQVQGGDQPQHF
NA	TRBV4-2	TRBJ1-5	NA	TGTGCCAGCAGCCAGCCATTCTCCCACAGATTCAATCAGCCCCAGCATTTT	CASSQPFSHRFNQPQHF
NA	TRBV25-1	TRBJ2-1	NA	TGTGCCAGCAGTGGGCTCCCGGCCAGGCACTCCTACAATGAGCAGTTCTTC	CASSGLPARHSYNEQFF
NA	TRBV4-1	TRBJ2-1	TRBD1	TGCGCCAGCAGTCTCACAGGGGCGCAGTTCTTC	CASSLTGAQFF
NA	TRBV5-4	TRBJ2-5	NA	TGTGCCAGCAGCTTGGGGGGGGAAGAGACCCAGTACTTC	CASSLGGEETQYF
once	TRBV15	TRBJ1-5	TRBD1	TGTGCCACCGCAGGGGGGCCTTATAGCAATCAGCCCCAGCATTTT	CATAGGPYSNQPQHF
NA	TRBV10-3	TRBJ2-4	TRBD2	TGTGCCATCAGTGAGTCGAGACTAGCGGGAGGGCCGCAAAGGATTCAGTACTTC	CAISESRLAGGPQRIQYF
NA	TRBV27	TRBJ2-7	TRBD1	TGTGCCAGCAGTTTGAGCGGGACAGGGGTTTACGAGCAGTACTTC	CASSLSGTGVYEQYF
NA	TRBV5-4	TRBJ2-7	TRBD1	TGTGCCAGCAGCCCGGACAGGGTATCCTACGAGCAGTACTTC	CASSPDRVSYEQYF
medium-sized	TRBV6-6	TRBJ2-7	NA	TGTGCCAGCAGTTCCAGGGACTGGGTGTCCTACGAGCAGTACTTC	CASSSRDWVSYEQYF
NA	TRBV4-1	TRBJ2-1	TRBD2	TGCGCCAGCAGCTCACAGACTAGCGGGGGGAACAATGAGCAGTTCTTC	CASSSQTSGGNNEQFF